Sequencing of this T cell receptor beta chain was carried out in a study of T cells in Graves' hyperthyroidism and ophthalmopathy. RNA transcripts provided the source from which TCR beta CDR3 regions were amplified. Initially, a first-round RT-PCR of the TCR CDR3 employed the HTBI primer set. TCRdb fed the multiplex PCR reads into MiXCR, producing one record per CDR3 protein. The data show roughly 700,000 distinct CDR3 sequences, roughly 17% seen once. Study-level findings and limits: Ophthalmopathy was distinguished from stable hyperthyroidism by 13 V-J signatures.

PBMCs came from around 10 ml fresh peripheral blood. This clonotype showed up many times. Its specificity is unknown. Germline trimming cut 4 bases from V and 1 base from J; bases unmatched to any gene: 4. Per the germline V gene, CDR1 is GTSNPN and CDR2 is SVGIG (reference sequence). The CDR3 runs 15 residues. The chain links TRBV30 to TRBJ2-5, with 12 positions matching TRBD2. Material for sequencing was blood. The sequence was collected from a man in his fifties or sixties with Graves' hyperthyroidism. The CDR3 bases are TGTGCCTGGAAACTAGCGGGAGGAGGCCAAGAGACCCAGTACTTC. Protein sequence: CAWKLAGGGQETQYF.